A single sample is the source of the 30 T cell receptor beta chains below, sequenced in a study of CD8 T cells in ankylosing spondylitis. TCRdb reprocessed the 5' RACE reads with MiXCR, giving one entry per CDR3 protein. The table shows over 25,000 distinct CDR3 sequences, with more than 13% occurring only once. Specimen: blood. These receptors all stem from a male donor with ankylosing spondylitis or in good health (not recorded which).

The CDR3 spells CASSVAQGSTGELFF. CDR3 nucleotides: TGTGCCAGCAGCGTCGCACAGGGAAGCACCGGGGAGCTGTTTTTT. V and J are TRBV9 and TRBJ2-2; D perhaps matches TRBD1 (6 bases). The germline V and J ends were trimmed by 2 bases and 4 bases, with 12 bases remaining between them. This CDR3 spans 15 amino acids. Germline V gene lookup returns CDR1 SGDLS and CDR2 YYNGEE.

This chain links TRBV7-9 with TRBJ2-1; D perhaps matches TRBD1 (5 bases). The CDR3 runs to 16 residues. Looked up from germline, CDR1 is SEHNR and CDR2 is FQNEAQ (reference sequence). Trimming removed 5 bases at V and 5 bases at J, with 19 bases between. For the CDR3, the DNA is TGTGCCAGCAGCCTCGGACAACGAAAGACGGACAATGAGCAGTTCTTC. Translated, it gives CASSLGQRKTDNEQFF.

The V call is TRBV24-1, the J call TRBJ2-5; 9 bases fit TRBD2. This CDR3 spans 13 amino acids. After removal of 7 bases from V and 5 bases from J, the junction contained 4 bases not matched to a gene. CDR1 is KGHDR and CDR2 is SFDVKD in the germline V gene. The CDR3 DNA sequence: TGTGCCACCAGCCCAAGCGGGAGGGAGACCCAGTACTTC. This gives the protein CATSPSGRETQYF.

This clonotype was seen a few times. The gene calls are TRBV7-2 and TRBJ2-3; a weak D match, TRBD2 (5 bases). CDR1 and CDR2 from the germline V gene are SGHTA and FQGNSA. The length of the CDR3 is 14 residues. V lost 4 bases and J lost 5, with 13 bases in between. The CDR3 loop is CASSSLGGRDTQYF. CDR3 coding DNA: TGTGCCAGCAGCTCACTGGGTGGGAGAGATACGCAGTATTTT.

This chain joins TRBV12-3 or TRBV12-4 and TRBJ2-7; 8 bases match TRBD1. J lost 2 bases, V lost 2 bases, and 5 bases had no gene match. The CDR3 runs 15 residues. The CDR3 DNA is TGTGCCAGCAGTTTAATCGCAGGGGGCCCCTACGAGCAGTACTTC. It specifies CASSLIAGGPYEQYF.

The CDR3 loop is CASRPRYRDTQYF. The CDR3 DNA is TGTGCCAGCAGACCTAGGTACCGTGATACGCAGTATTTT. The chain carries TRBV7-6 and TRBJ2-3; unclear D gene. The CDR3 consists of 13 residues. Trimming removed 6 bases from V and 6 bases from J, with 13 bases in between. Per the germline V gene, CDR1 is SGHVS and CDR2 is FNYEAQ.

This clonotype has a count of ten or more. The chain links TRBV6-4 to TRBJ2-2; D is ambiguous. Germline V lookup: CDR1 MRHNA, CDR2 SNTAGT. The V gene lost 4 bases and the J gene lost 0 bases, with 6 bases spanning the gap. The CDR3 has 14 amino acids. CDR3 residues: CASSVGSNTGELFF. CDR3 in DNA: TGTGCCAGCAGTGTGGGATCGAACACCGGGGAGCTGTTTTTT.

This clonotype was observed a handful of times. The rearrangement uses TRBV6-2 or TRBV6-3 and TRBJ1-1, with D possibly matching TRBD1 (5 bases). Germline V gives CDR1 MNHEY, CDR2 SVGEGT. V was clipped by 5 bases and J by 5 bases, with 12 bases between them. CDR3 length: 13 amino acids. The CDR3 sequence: CASSPQGWTEAFF. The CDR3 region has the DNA TGTGCCAGCAGTCCCCAGGGATGGACTGAAGCTTTCTTT.

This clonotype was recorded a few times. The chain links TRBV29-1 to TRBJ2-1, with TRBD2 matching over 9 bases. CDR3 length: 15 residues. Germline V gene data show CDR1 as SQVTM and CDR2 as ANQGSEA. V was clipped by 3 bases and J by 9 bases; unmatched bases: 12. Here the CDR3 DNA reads TGCAGCGTTGATCATAGCGGGAGTGGTAGGGGTGAGCAGTTCTTC. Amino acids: CSVDHSGSGRGEQFF.

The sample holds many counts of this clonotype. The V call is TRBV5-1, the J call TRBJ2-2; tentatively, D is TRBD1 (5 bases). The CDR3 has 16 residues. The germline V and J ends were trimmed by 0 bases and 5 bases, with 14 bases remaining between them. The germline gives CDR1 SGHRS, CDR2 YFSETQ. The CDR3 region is CASSLGDSLRTGELFF. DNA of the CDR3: TGCGCCAGCAGCTTGGGTGACAGCCTGAGAACCGGGGAGCTGTTTTTT. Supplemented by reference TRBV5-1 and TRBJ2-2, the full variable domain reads KAGVTQTPRYLIKTRGQQVTLSCSPISGHRSVSWYQQTPGQGLQFLFEYFSETQRNKGNFPGRFSGRQFSNSRSEMNVSTLELGDSALYLCASSLGDSLRTGELFFGEGSRLTVL.

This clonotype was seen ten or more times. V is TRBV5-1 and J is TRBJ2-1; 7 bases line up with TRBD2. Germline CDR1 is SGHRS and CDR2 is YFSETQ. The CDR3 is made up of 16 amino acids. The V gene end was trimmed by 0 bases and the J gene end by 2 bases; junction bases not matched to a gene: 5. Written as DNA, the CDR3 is TGCGCCAGCAGCTTGGACGGACTAGATACCTACAATGAGCAGTTCTTC. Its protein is CASSLDGLDTYNEQFF. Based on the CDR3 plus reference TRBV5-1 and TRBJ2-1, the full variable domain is KAGVTQTPRYLIKTRGQQVTLSCSPISGHRSVSWYQQTPGQGLQFLFEYFSETQRNKGNFPGRFSGRQFSNSRSEMNVSTLELGDSALYLCASSLDGLDTYNEQFFGPGTRLTVL.

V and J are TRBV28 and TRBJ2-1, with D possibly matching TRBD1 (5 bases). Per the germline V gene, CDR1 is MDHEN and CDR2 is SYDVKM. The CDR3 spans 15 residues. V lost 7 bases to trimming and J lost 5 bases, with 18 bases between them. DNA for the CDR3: TGTGCCAGCACGACCTACGAAGGGGATCACAATGAGCAGTTCTTC. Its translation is CASTTYEGDHNEQFF. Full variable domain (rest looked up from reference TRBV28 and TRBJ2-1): DVKVTQSSRYLVKRTGEKVFLECVQDMDHENMFWYRQDPGLGLRLIYFSYDVKMKEKGDIPEGYSVSREKKERFSLILESASTNQTSMYLCASTTYEGDHNEQFFGPGTRLTVL.

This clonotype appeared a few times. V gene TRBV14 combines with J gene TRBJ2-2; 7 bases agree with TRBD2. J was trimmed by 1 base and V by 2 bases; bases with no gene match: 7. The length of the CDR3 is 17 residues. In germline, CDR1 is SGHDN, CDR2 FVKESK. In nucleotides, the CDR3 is TGTGCCAGCAGCCAAAATCGCGCGGGAGAGAACACCGGGGAGCTGTTTTTT. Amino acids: CASSQNRAGENTGELFF.

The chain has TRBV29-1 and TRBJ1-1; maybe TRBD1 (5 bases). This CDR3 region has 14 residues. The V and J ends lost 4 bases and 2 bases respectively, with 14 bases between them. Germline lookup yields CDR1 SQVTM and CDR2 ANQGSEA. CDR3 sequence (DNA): TGCAGCGTTGCCAGGGCTCTTCTAAACACTGAAGCTTTCTTT. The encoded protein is CSVARALLNTEAFF.

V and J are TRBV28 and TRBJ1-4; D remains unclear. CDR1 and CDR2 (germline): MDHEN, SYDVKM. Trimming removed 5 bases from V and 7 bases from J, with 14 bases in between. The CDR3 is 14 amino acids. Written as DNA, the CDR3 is TGTGCCAGCAGTCTTAGCACCCATATTGAAAAACTGTTTTTT. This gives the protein CASSLSTHIEKLFF.

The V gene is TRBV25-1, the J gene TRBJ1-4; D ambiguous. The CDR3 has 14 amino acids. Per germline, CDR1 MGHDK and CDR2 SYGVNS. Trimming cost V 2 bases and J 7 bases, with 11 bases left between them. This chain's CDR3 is CASSERVGREKLFF. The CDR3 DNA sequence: TGTGCCAGCAGTGAAAGAGTAGGGCGTGAAAAACTGTTTTTT.

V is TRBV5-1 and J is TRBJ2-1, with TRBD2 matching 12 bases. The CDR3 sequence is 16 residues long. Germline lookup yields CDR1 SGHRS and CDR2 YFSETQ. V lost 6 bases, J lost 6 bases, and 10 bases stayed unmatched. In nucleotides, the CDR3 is TGCGCCAGCACCTCTGAAGGACTAGCGGGGCCCAATGAGCAGTTCTTC. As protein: CASTSEGLAGPNEQFF. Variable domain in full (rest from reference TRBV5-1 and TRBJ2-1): KAGVTQTPRYLIKTRGQQVTLSCSPISGHRSVSWYQQTPGQGLQFLFEYFSETQRNKGNFPGRFSGRQFSNSRSEMNVSTLELGDSALYLCASTSEGLAGPNEQFFGPGTRLTVL.

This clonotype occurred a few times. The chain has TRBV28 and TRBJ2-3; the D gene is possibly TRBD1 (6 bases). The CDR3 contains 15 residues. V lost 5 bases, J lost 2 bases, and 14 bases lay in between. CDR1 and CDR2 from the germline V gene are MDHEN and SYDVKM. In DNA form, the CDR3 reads TGTGCCAGCAGTCCACCGGACAGAGACACAGATACGCAGTATTTT. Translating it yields CASSPPDRDTDTQYF.

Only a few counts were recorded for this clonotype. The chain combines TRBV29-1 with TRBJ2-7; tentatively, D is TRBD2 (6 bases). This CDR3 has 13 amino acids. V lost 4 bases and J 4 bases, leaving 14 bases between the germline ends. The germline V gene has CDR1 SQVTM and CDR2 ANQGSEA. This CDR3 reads CSVVWGGGYEQYF. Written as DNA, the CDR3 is TGCAGCGTTGTGTGGGGAGGAGGGTACGAGCAGTACTTC.

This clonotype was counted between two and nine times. CDR3 protein: CSARVPNQETQYF. CDR3 sequence (DNA): TGCAGTGCTAGAGTTCCGAACCAAGAGACCCAGTACTTC. The rearrangement uses TRBV20-1 and TRBJ2-5; D is uncertain. This CDR3 comprises 13 residues. Germline V gene data show CDR1 as DFQATT and CDR2 as SNEGSKA (reference sequence). V gave up 1 base and J gave up 0 bases, with 6 bases separating them.

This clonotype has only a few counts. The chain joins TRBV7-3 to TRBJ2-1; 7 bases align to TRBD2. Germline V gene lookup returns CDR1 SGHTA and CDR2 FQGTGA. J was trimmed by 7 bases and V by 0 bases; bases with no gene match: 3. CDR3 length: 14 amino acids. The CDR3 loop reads CASSLTDGRNEQFF. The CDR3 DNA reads TGTGCCAGCAGCTTAACAGACGGGAGGAATGAGCAGTTCTTC.

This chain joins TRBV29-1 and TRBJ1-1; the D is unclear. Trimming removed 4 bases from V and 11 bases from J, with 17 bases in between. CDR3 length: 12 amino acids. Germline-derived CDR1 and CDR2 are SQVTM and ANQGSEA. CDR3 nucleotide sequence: TGCAGCGTTGGAGTCTCGGGGAGGGAGGCTTTCTTT. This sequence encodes CSVGVSGREAFF.

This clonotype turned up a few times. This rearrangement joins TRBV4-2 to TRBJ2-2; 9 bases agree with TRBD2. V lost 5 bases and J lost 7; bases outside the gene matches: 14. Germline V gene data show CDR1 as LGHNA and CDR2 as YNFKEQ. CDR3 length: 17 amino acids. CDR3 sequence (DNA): TGTGCCAGCAGCGCCCGTGCGGGGGGGCTGGGGATCGGGGAGCTGTTTTTT. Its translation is CASSARAGGLGIGELFF.

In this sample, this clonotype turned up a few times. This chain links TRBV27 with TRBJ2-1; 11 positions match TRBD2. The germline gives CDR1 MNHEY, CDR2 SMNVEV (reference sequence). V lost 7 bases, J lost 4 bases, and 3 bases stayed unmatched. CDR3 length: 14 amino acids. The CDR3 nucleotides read TGTGCCAGCACCGGGACTAGCGGTTACAATGAGCAGTTCTTC. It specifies CASTGTSGYNEQFF.

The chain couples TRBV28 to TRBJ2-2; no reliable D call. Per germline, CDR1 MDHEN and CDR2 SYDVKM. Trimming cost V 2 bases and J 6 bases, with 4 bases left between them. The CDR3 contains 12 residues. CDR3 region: CASSLDAGELFF. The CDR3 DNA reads TGTGCCAGCAGTTTAGACGCCGGGGAGCTGTTTTTT. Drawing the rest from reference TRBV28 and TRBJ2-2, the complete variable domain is DVKVTQSSRYLVKRTGEKVFLECVQDMDHENMFWYRQDPGLGLRLIYFSYDVKMKEKGDIPEGYSVSREKKERFSLILESASTNQTSMYLCASSLDAGELFFGEGSRLTVL.

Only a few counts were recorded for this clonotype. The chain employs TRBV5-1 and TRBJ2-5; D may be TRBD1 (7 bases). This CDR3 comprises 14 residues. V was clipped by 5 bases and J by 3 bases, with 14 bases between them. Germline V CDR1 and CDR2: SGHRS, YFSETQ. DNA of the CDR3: TGCGCCAGCAGTTTTGGAGGGACAGAAGAGACCCAGTACTTC. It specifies CASSFGGTEETQYF.

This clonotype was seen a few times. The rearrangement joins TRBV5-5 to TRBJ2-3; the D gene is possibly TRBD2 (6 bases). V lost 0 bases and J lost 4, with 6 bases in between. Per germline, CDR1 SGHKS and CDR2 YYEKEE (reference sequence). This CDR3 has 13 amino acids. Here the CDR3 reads CASSLGGADTQYF. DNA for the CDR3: TGTGCCAGCAGCTTGGGGGGGGCAGATACGCAGTATTTT.

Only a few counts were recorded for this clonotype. CDR3 bases: TGTGCCAGCAGCTTAACAGGGATCCACGAGCAGTACTTC. As protein: CASSLTGIHEQYF. V gene TRBV11-2 combines with J gene TRBJ2-7; perhaps TRBD1 as D (6 bases). The CDR3 consists of 13 residues. Germline V gene lookup returns CDR1 SGHAT and CDR2 FQNNGV. Trimming removed 2 bases from V and 5 bases from J, with 10 bases in between.

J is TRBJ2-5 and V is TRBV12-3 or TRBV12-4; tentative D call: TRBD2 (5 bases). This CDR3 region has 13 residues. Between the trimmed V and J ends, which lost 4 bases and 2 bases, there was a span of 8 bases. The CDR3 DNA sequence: TGTGCCAGCAGTTGGACGGGACAAGAGACCCAGTACTTC. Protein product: CASSWTGQETQYF.

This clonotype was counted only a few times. The CDR3 region is CASSSSGGTNTGELFF. In DNA form, the CDR3 reads TGCGCCAGCAGCTCTAGCGGGGGGACTAACACCGGGGAGCTGTTTTTT. This chain links TRBV5-1 with TRBJ2-2; 11 nucleotides agree with TRBD2. V dropped 3 bases and J dropped 2; count of bases not matched to a gene: 3. CDR3 size: 16 residues. Germline CDR1 is SGHRS and CDR2 is YFSETQ.